A selection of T cell receptor beta chains follows, all from one sample in a study of T cells in localized non-small cell lung cancer. TCRdb's table, derived via immunoSEQ multiplex PCR, lists solely in-frame clones and lacks some. The data show 45,000 to 60,000 clones, 80% to 90% seen once. This specimen was peripheral blood, taken before any cancer treatment. The receptors were gathered from a woman aged 35 to 70 with stage I lung adenocarcinoma. Both conserved end residues are part of each CDR3. The D gene is left open where the match is weak. Clone sizes are given selectively: once, few, many, or a class where the clone is expanded.

>TRBV19|TRBJ2-3|TRBD2|.
TGTGCCAGTAGTATCGGGACTAGCGGATCCACAGATACGCAGTATTTT
CASSIGTSGSTDTQYF
>TRBV19|TRBJ2-5|.|.
TGTGCCAGTAGCACAGGGCGAGAGACCCAGTACTTC
CASSTGRETQYF
>TRBV19|TRBJ2-7|TRBD2|once
TGTGCCAGTAGTATTCTAGCGGGGGGCTCCTACGAGCAGTACTTC
CASSILAGGSYEQYF
>TRBV30|TRBJ2-1|TRBD1|.
TGTGCCTGGCGGACAGGGGGCGTTGAGCAGTTCTTC
CAWRTGGVEQFF
>TRBV29-1|TRBJ2-7|.|few
TGCAGCGTTGGCGGGGCCTACGAGCAGTACTTC
CSVGGAYEQYF
>TRBV7-7|TRBJ2-3|.|.
TGTGCCAGCAGCTTACTCGAATCCACAGATACGCAGTATTTT
CASSLLESTDTQYF
>TRBV5-1|TRBJ2-1|.|medium-sized
TGCGCCAGCAGCTTGGCCCAGGGACTGGCCTACAATGAGCAGTTCTTC
CASSLAQGLAYNEQFF
>TRBV11-1|TRBJ2-3|.|.
TGTGCCAGCAGCTTATCGGTCGGAGATACGCAGTATTTT
CASSLSVGDTQYF
>TRBV5-1|TRBJ1-1|.|.
TGCGCCAGCAGCTTGGACAGGGCGGGGAACACTGAAGCTTTCTTT
CASSLDRAGNTEAFF
>TRBV4-2|TRBJ1-1|TRBD1|.
TGTGCCAGCAGTTCCCCGGGACAGGGGGACACTGAAGCTTTCTTT
CASSSPGQGDTEAFF
>TRBV7-6|TRBJ2-1|.|.
TGTGCCAGCAGCTTAGGTTACGACAATGAGCAGTTCTTC
CASSLGYDNEQFF
>TRBV7-2|TRBJ1-5|.|once
TGTGCCAGCAGCTTAGACGGCACAATCAGCCCCCAGCATTTT
CASSLDGTISPQHF
>TRBV5-4|TRBJ2-1|TRBD2|.
TGTGCCAGCAGCTTGGCAATAGCGGGGGGGTACAATGAGCAGTTCTTC
CASSLAIAGGYNEQFF
>TRBV4-3|TRBJ2-1|.|.
TGCGCCAGCAGCCAAGATCGGAGCTCCTACAATGAGCAGTTCTTC
CASSQDRSSYNEQFF
>TRBV9|TRBJ2-7|.|.
TGTGCCAGCAGCGTAGGAGTGTCGGTGAGCTCCTACGAGCAGTACTTC
CASSVGVSVSSYEQYF
>TRBV28|TRBJ1-3|.|.
TGTGCCAGCAGAGCTGGACAGCGCTCTGGAAACACCATATATTTT
CASRAGQRSGNTIYF
>TRBV28|TRBJ1-2|.|.
TGTGCCAGCAGTCTATTTCAAGCTAACTATGGCTACACCTTC
CASSLFQANYGYTF
>TRBV4-2|TRBJ1-2|.|.
TGTGCCAGCAGCCAAGATACCCAGGGGATCGACTATGGCTACACCTTC
CASSQDTQGIDYGYTF
>TRBV28|TRBJ2-7|.|.
TGTGCCAGCAGTTTGGGGGGTTCTTCTTACGAGCAGTACTTC
CASSLGGSSYEQYF
>TRBV19|TRBJ2-3|TRBD2|.
TGTGCCAGTGGTCGGGGGGGCCTATTAGATACGCAGTATTTT
CASGRGGLLDTQYF
>TRBV5-6|TRBJ2-3|TRBD1|.
TGTGCCAGCAGCTTGGAAAGGGCAGGGGGCCCAGATACGCAGTATTTT
CASSLERAGGPDTQYF
>TRBV29-1|TRBJ1-2|.|few
TGCAGCGTTGAAAAAAGACGGGGCTACACCTTC
CSVEKRRGYTF
>TRBV28|TRBJ1-5|TRBD1|.
TGTGCCAGCAGGGACGGGACAGGGGGCCGCAATCAGCCCCAGCATTTT
CASRDGTGGRNQPQHF
>TRBV7-3|TRBJ1-3|.|.
TGTGCCAGCAGCTACTCCGGGGGAGCTGGAAACACCATATATTTT
CASSYSGGAGNTIYF
>TRBV15|TRBJ1-5|.|.
TGTGCCACCACGGGACGTGGGAGGCAGCCCCAGCATTTT
CATTGRGRQPQHF
>TRBV10-3|TRBJ1-4|.|once
TGTGCCATCAGTGAGTCGATAGGGGGAAAAGAAAAACTGTTTTTT
CAISESIGGKEKLFF
>TRBV5-1|TRBJ1-3|.|.
TGCGCCAGCACACCCCTGGGAGGCCTCTCTGGAAACACCATATATTTT
CASTPLGGLSGNTIYF
>TRBV7-9|TRBJ2-2|.|.
TGTGCCAGCACCCATATCAGGGGCAAAGTCCTTAACACCGGGGAGCTGTTTTTT
CASTHIRGKVLNTGELFF
>TRBV5-6|TRBJ2-5|TRBD1|.
TGTGCCAGCAGCTGGACAGGGAATGATGTAGTAGAGACCCAGTACTTC
CASSWTGNDVVETQYF
>TRBV7-9|TRBJ2-1|.|.
TGTGCCAGCAGCCCGGGACTTCTGAGGGGGTACAATGAGCAGTTCTTC
CASSPGLLRGYNEQFF
>TRBV6-5|TRBJ2-7|.|.
TGTGCCAGCAGTTATTTAAGTACTCGCTACGAGCAGTACTTC
CASSYLSTRYEQYF
>TRBV9|TRBJ2-7|.|.
TGTGCCAGCAGCGTAGAACTGACAGGTTTCGAGCAGTACTTC
CASSVELTGFEQYF
>TRBV29-1|TRBJ2-1|TRBD1|.
TGCAGCGTTGACTCAAGCACAGGGGAATGGCGGCAGTTCTTC
CSVDSSTGEWRQFF
>TRBV25-1|TRBJ1-5|.|.
TGTGCCAGCAGTGAGCCCGGGAATCAGCCCCAGCATTTT
CASSEPGNQPQHF
>TRBV14|TRBJ1-1|.|.
TGTGCCAGCAGCCTTAACAGGGCCACTGAAGCTTTCTTT
CASSLNRATEAFF
>TRBV7-9|TRBJ1-5|TRBD1|.
TGTGCCAGCAGCTTAGGGGGACAGCCAGATCAGCCCCAGCATTTT
CASSLGGQPDQPQHF
>TRBV7-8|TRBJ1-5|.|.
TGTGCCAGCAGCTTAGCGGAGGATCAGCCCCAGCATTTT
CASSLAEDQPQHF
>TRBV29-1|TRBJ1-1|.|.
TGCAGCGTTGCCCTGAACACTGAAGCTTTCTTT
CSVALNTEAFF
>TRBV29-1|TRBJ2-7|.|.
TGCAGCGTTGTTGGCAGTCTTTACGAGCAGTACTTC
CSVVGSLYEQYF
>TRBV10-2|TRBJ1-6|.|.
TGCGCCAGCGTACCGGGACCTAATTCACCCCTCCACTTT
CASVPGPNSPLHF
>TRBV7-8|TRBJ2-2|TRBD2|.
TGTGCCAGCAGCTTAATGACTAGCGGGATTGGCGGGGAGCTGTTTTTT
CASSLMTSGIGGELFF
>TRBV6-6|TRBJ1-5|.|.
TGTGCCAGCAGCCAGAGGAACCCGAGTCAGCCCCAGCATTTT
CASSQRNPSQPQHF
>TRBV19|TRBJ2-1|TRBD1|.
TGTGCCAGTAGTTCTTCCGGGACAGGATACTACAATGAGCAGTTCTTC
CASSSSGTGYYNEQFF
>TRBV4-3|TRBJ2-1|TRBD1|.
TGCGCCAGCAGCCAAGAGGGCGGGACAGGCATGGAGCAGTTCTTC
CASSQEGGTGMEQFF
>TRBV29-1|TRBJ2-7|.|.
TGCAGCGTTCAGACCGTCTACGAGCAGTACTTC
CSVQTVYEQYF
>TRBV19|TRBJ1-5|.|.
TGTGCCAGTAGTCTGCGAGGGCCTAGCAATCAGCCCCAGCATTTT
CASSLRGPSNQPQHF
>TRBV2|TRBJ2-5|.|.
TGTGCCAGCAGATCCCGCGGGGTCGGGGACCAAGAGACCCAGTACTTC
CASRSRGVGDQETQYF
>TRBV30|TRBJ2-1|TRBD1|once
TGTGCCTGGACGGGACAGGGGGTATCAAATGAGCAGTTCTTC
CAWTGQGVSNEQFF
>TRBV28|TRBJ1-2|TRBD1|few
TGTGCCAGCAGTGACAGGGGTTTCGCTGGCTACACCTTC
CASSDRGFAGYTF
>TRBV7-9|TRBJ1-5|.|.
TGTGCCAGCAGAGGACCCGGTGGCAATCAGCCCCAGCATTTT
CASRGPGGNQPQHF
>TRBV6-6|TRBJ1-2|TRBD1|.
TGTGCCAGCAGAATCTTACAGGGGGTAAGGGTTGGCTACACCTTC
CASRILQGVRVGYTF
>TRBV6-5|TRBJ2-5|TRBD2|.
TGTGCCAGCAGCGTTAGCGGGAGGGAGACCCAGTACTTC
CASSVSGRETQYF
>TRBV5-5|TRBJ1-1|TRBD1|.
TGTGCCAGCAGCTACGGGACAGGGGGCACTGAAGCTTTCTTT
CASSYGTGGTEAFF
>TRBV6-5|TRBJ2-4|.|once
TGTGCCAGCAGTTACTCCGGCAGTAAAAACATTCAGTACTTC
CASSYSGSKNIQYF
>TRBV5-6|TRBJ2-2|.|once
TGTGCCAGCAGCTTGGAAAACAGAAACACCGGGGAGCTGTTTTTT
CASSLENRNTGELFF
>TRBV9|TRBJ2-2|.|.
TGTGCCAGCAGCGTAGCCGGGGGCCTCCCTGCCGGGGAGCTGTTTTTT
CASSVAGGLPAGELFF
>TRBV5-6|TRBJ2-3|.|.
TGTGCCAGCAGCCTACCCACAGATACGCAGTATTTT
CASSLPTDTQYF
>TRBV7-2|TRBJ2-5|TRBD2|.
TGTGCCAGCAGCCCTAGCGGGGGGGCGGCAGAGACCCAGTACTTC
CASSPSGGAAETQYF
>TRBV6-5|TRBJ1-1|.|.
TGTGCCAGCAGATTGACAGCCGGTGGCACTGAAGCTTTCTTT
CASRLTAGGTEAFF
>TRBV18|TRBJ1-5|.|medium-sized
TGTGCCAGCTCCCTCACAGGGATTGGTCAGCCCCAGCATTTT
CASSLTGIGQPQHF